Listed here are 24 T cell receptor beta chains from one sample, sequenced in a study of T cell repertoires in cytomegalovirus infection. TCRdb itself ran the reads through MiXCR, one entry per CDR3 protein. The sample has around 440,000 distinct CDR3 sequences, around 11% seen once. Sequencing input: PBMCs. The source is a human donor in good health (CMV status not recorded). Some clones in this sample may be carry-over from other donors' samples.

Comment on this clonotype: Given a much more abundant clone one base away, this may be a read error. The rearrangement joins TRBV6-5 to TRBJ2-1, with D perhaps TRBD2 (7 bases). This CDR3 comprises 17 residues. V shed 5 bases and J shed 5 bases, with 22 bases lying between them. The V gene's germline CDR1 is MNHEY and CDR2 SVGAGI. The CDR3 reads CASSLCGGTGVNNEQFF. The DNA of the CDR3 is TGTGCCAGCAGTCTGTGCGGGGGCACGGGGGTAAACAATGAGCAGTTCTTC.

This clonotype was picked up many times. One junction end disagrees with the germline gene, perhaps due to a read error. The V call is TRBV7-7, the J call TRBJ2-2, with D unresolved. This CDR3 has 13 amino acids. CDR1 is SSHAT, CDR2 FNYEAQ, per germline (reference sequence). The CDR3 DNA reads as TGTGCTAGCAGCTTATTGGACACCGGGGAGCTGTTTTTT. Its translation is CASSLLDTGELFF.

The V and J genes are TRBV18 and TRBJ2-1, with 7 bases aligning to TRBD1. CDR3 size: 15 residues. With 2 bases clipped from V and 5 bases from J, the junction kept 6 bases outside the gene matches. CDR1 and CDR2 (germline): KGHSH, LQKENI. CDR3 coding DNA: TGTGCCAGCTCACCAACCAGGGGGACACACAATGAGCAGTTCTTC. It codes for CASSPTRGTHNEQFF.

This clonotype was detected ten times or more. This chain joins TRBV7-2 and TRBJ2-1; D remains ambiguous. Trimming left V 5 bases short and J 2 bases short, with 7 bases between. The germline V gene encodes CDR1 SGHTA and CDR2 FQGNSA. The CDR3 spans 13 residues. The CDR3 region is CASSPTPYNEQFF. In DNA, the CDR3 is TGTGCCAGCAGCCCGACCCCCTACAATGAGCAGTTCTTC.

In this sample, this clonotype turned up many times. The chain has TRBV20-1 and TRBJ1-1, with 8 bases aligning to TRBD1. The germline gives CDR1 DFQATT, CDR2 SNEGSKA (reference sequence). The V and J ends lost 1 base and 1 base, in that order; junction bases with no gene match: 17. This CDR3 is built from 19 residues. The CDR3 region has the DNA TGCAGTGCTAGAGCGTTCCAGGGGGCGTCCAAGCCATCGAACACTGAAGCTTTCTTT. Protein: CSARAFQGASKPSNTEAFF.

This clonotype has at least ten counts. V gene TRBV11-2 combines with J gene TRBJ2-2; D is undetermined. The CDR3 covers 14 residues. Looked up from germline, CDR1 is SGHAT and CDR2 is FQNNGV. Trimming stripped 1 base from V and 3 bases from J, with 6 bases between. CDR3 amino acids: CASSLVLDTGELFF. The CDR3 DNA follows: TGTGCCAGCAGCTTAGTGCTCGACACCGGGGAGCTGTTTTTT. Full variable domain (outside the CDR3, taken from reference TRBV11-2 and TRBJ2-2): EAGVAQSPRYKIIEKRQSVAFWCNPISGHATLYWYQQILGQGPKLLIQFQNNGVVDDSQLPKDRFSAERLKGVDSTLKIQPAKLEDSAVYLCASSLVLDTGELFFGEGSRLTVL.

This clonotype occurred a few times. The genes are TRBV5-1 and TRBJ2-7, with unresolved D. Germline values: CDR1 SGHRS, CDR2 YFSETQ. The CDR3 extends over 13 amino acids. V was cut by 0 bases and J by 3 bases, with 7 bases left in between. The CDR3: CASSLDSYYEQYF. CDR3 sequence (DNA): TGCGCCAGCAGCTTGGACAGCTACTACGAGCAGTACTTC.

This clonotype was detected ten times or more. V usage is TRBV6-1 and J usage is TRBJ1-5; D gene uncertain. This CDR3 comprises 14 residues. V lost 7 bases to trimming and J lost 5 bases, with 15 bases between them. Germline lookup yields CDR1 MNHNS and CDR2 SASEGT. The CDR3 spells CASTDLSGYQPQHF. CDR3 DNA: TGTGCCAGCACGGACCTCTCGGGGTATCAGCCCCAGCATTTT.

Many counts were recorded for this clonotype. The V gene is TRBV7-8, the J gene TRBJ2-7; D is unresolved. V was clipped by 4 bases and J by 3 bases, with 19 bases between them. CDR1 and CDR2 from the germline V gene are SGHVS and FQNEAQ. The CDR3 runs to 16 residues. This chain's CDR3 is CASSWVDGRWIYEQYF. DNA for the CDR3: TGTGCCAGCAGCTGGGTGGATGGACGGTGGATCTACGAGCAGTACTTC.

In this sample, this clonotype turned up many times. The genes are TRBV19 and TRBJ1-3, with D unclear. Germline CDR1 reads LNHDA; CDR2 reads SQIVND (reference sequence). The CDR3 is 15 amino acids. V lost 7 bases and J lost 0, with 13 bases in between. Here the CDR3 reads CASTRKGHSGNTIYF. CDR3 DNA: TGTGCCAGTACTAGAAAGGGCCACTCTGGAAACACCATATATTTT.

V gene TRBV5-8 combines with J gene TRBJ1-1; 7 positions match TRBD1. CDR1 and CDR2 from the germline V gene are SGHTS and YDEGEE. V trimming: 3 bases; J trimming: 5 bases; junction bases outside the gene matches: 19. The CDR3 covers 18 residues. The CDR3 is CASSWGSRPGTVLTEAFF. As DNA, the CDR3 is TGTGCCAGCAGCTGGGGGTCGCGTCCCGGGACAGTATTGACTGAAGCTTTCTTT.

V is TRBV2 and J is TRBJ1-5; possible D gene TRBD1, 6 bases. CDR1 SNHLY and CDR2 FYNNEI come from the germline V gene. The CDR3 has 16 amino acids. Trimming removed 5 bases from V and 2 bases from J, with 16 bases in between. CDR3 sequence: CASSPGGLFRNQPQHF. Here the CDR3 DNA reads TGTGCCAGCAGTCCGGGGGGGCTTTTCCGCAATCAGCCCCAGCATTTT.

This clonotype has at least ten counts. V is TRBV7-9 and J is TRBJ2-2; perhaps TRBD1 as D (6 bases). Looked up from germline, CDR1 is SEHNR and CDR2 is FQNEAQ (reference sequence). The CDR3 consists of 17 residues. Between the trimmed V and J ends, which lost 3 bases and 1 base, there was a span of 15 bases. This CDR3 is CASSFGGTGLNTGELFF. DNA for the CDR3: TGTGCCAGCAGCTTTGGGGGAACAGGGCTGAACACCGGGGAGCTGTTTTTT.

The chain is built from TRBV24-1 and TRBJ2-2; D possibly corresponds to TRBD2 (5 bases). The CDR3 sequence is 17 residues long. CDR1 KGHDR and CDR2 SFDVKD come from the germline V gene. Trimming pared 4 bases from V and 0 bases from J, leaving 14 bases between. CDR3 protein: CATSDRSGLSNTGELFF. The CDR3 coding sequence is TGTGCCACCAGTGACCGTTCAGGACTGTCGAACACCGGGGAGCTGTTTTTT.

There are many counts of this clonotype. V gene TRBV6-1 combines with J gene TRBJ1-2; D is undetermined. There are 13 residues in the CDR3. V lost 2 bases to trimming and J lost 8 bases, with 12 bases between them. Germline loops: CDR1 MNHNS, CDR2 SASEGT. The CDR3 DNA follows: TGTGCCAGCAGTGAAATCTTGGGGAACGGCTACACCTTC. The encoded protein is CASSEILGNGYTF.

The rearrangement links TRBV14 to TRBJ1-3; D remains unclear. This CDR3 contains 15 residues. The V gene lost 3 bases and the J gene lost 0 bases, with 9 bases spanning the gap. CDR1 and CDR2 (germline): SGHDN, FVKESK. The CDR3 loop reads CASSQGRRSGNTIYF. For the CDR3, the DNA is TGTGCCAGCAGCCAGGGCCGCCGCTCTGGAAACACCATATATTTT.

This clonotype was detected only a few times. The V and J genes are TRBV30 and TRBJ1-4; the match to TRBD1 covers 8 bases. Germline V gene sequence: CDR1 GTSNPN, CDR2 SVGIG (reference sequence). There are 13 residues in the CDR3. J lost 5 bases, V lost 3 bases, and 2 bases had no gene match. Written as DNA, the CDR3 is TGTGCCTGGAGGGGACAGGTCAATGAAAAACTGTTTTTT. Translated, it gives CAWRGQVNEKLFF.

This clonotype was seen a handful of times. V is TRBV7-8 and J is TRBJ1-2; D is undetermined. V was trimmed by 1 base and J by 5 bases, leaving 11 bases between them. Germline V gene sequence: CDR1 SGHVS, CDR2 FQNEAQ. This CDR3 region has 14 residues. CDR3 DNA sequence: TGTGCCAGCAGCTTAGTGTCAGCTTTTTATGGCTACACCTTC. Translation gives CASSLVSAFYGYTF.

This clonotype was observed many times. The chain is built from TRBV7-2 and TRBJ2-7, with 7 bases identical to TRBD1. V lost 5 bases, J lost 0 bases, and 7 bases stayed unmatched. The germline V gene has CDR1 SGHTA and CDR2 FQGNSA. The CDR3 spans 15 residues. Here the CDR3 reads CASSVAGTVSYEQYF. DNA for the CDR3: TGTGCCAGCAGCGTTGCCGGGACAGTCTCCTACGAGCAGTACTTC.

This clonotype was counted ten times or more. The rearrangement links TRBV5-6 to TRBJ1-1; tentative D call: TRBD1 (6 bases). The CDR3 contains 15 residues. Germline CDR1 SGHDT, CDR2 YYEEEE. V was trimmed by 5 bases and J by 1 base, leaving 15 bases between them. The CDR3 region has the DNA TGTGCCAGCAGGGGGGGGGGCAGGAGGAACACTGAAGCTTTCTTT. Its protein product is CASRGGGRRNTEAFF.

With respect to this clonotype: A read error may be the cause here, since a much bigger clone is one base away. This rearrangement joins TRBV11-3 to TRBJ2-1; perhaps D is TRBD1 or TRBD2 (5 bases each). Germline CDR1 is SGHNT and CDR2 is YENEEA. There are 16 residues in the CDR3. Deletions cut 7 bases from V and 9 bases from J, with 25 bases between. The CDR3: CASNTTPRRESGEQFF. The CDR3 coding sequence is TGTGCCAGCAACACCACCCCCCGCAGGGAGTCGGGTGAGCAGTTCTTC.

This clonotype occurred many times. This sequence joins TRBV12-3 or TRBV12-4 and TRBJ1-3, with 7 nucleotides matching TRBD1. There are 17 residues in the CDR3. Losses at the gene ends were 5 bases for V and 0 bases for J; bases not matched to a gene: 10. CDR3 bases: TGTGCCAGCAGTCCCCCTACCGGGACAGCCTCTGGAAACACCATATATTTT. This sequence encodes CASSPPTGTASGNTIYF.

V and J are TRBV6-1 and TRBJ1-2; TRBD1 agrees at 7 bases. After removal of 6 bases from V and 8 bases from J, the junction contained 12 bases not matched to a gene. Germline values: CDR1 MNHNS, CDR2 SASEGT. This CDR3 region has 14 residues. CDR3 sequence: CASREKNRQGGYTF. The CDR3 DNA is TGTGCCAGCAGGGAAAAAAATCGACAGGGAGGCTACACCTTC.

The chain uses TRBV4-2 and TRBJ2-2; the match to TRBD1 covers 10 bases. CDR3 length: 16 amino acids. The V segment lost 3 bases and the J segment 6 bases; nucleotides outside the gene matches: 7. Germline CDR1 reads LGHNA; CDR2 reads YNFKEQ. The CDR3 reads CASSQASGTGAGELFF. The CDR3 DNA is TGTGCCAGCAGCCAGGCCTCCGGGACAGGGGCCGGGGAGCTGTTTTTT.